The present entry profiles one T cell receptor beta chain with its context. This clonotype has at least ten counts. Its antigen is not yet known. Base qualities are not recorded, but no much larger clone differs from it by a single base. A patient counted as having stable Graves' hyperthyroidism if no progression to ophthalmopathy occurred over 18 months of follow-up. Hyperthyroidism patients were newly diagnosed, had a disease duration of under 2 months, and were aged 18 to 65 years. Patients with uncontrolled infections, other autoimmune diseases, pregnancy or lactation were excluded. Diagnoses were based on clinical symptoms, serum thyroxine and TRAb, thyroid ultrasound and orbital computed tomography. Ficoll-Paque density gradient centrifugation was used to isolate PBMCs from about 10 ml of fresh peripheral blood. Total RNA was extracted with Trizol reagent, and quality was checked on an Agilent 2100 Bioanalyzer.

Amplification of TCR beta CDR3 regions was carried out from RNA transcripts. A first-round RT-PCR of the TCR CDR3 used the HTBI primer set with the Qiagen OneStep RT-PCR kit. A second multiplex PCR round built the libraries, followed by size selection and purification. Paired-end sequencing of the libraries was performed with 100 bp reads on an Illumina HiSeq2000. The source study handled its data this way. SOAPnuke was used to process the raw data, throwing out any read that contained adapters or uncalled bases, had a mean Phred below 15, or lacked an exact constant-primer or identifier match. COPE v1.2.5 was used to merge the high-quality paired reads, and each unique nucleotide sequence was defined as a clonotype. MiTCR v1.1 was used to align clonotypes to the IMGT TRBV, TRBD and TRBJ reference segments. Analysis was restricted to V-J combinations with a frequency above 0.0001, which covered about 99% of repertoires. A TCS score was defined as the ratio of F50 (clonal expansion) to E x V (chaos), with BLOSUM62-based TCRdist applied between CDR3 peptides within each V-J. Welch's t-statistics and random forest reduced just over 500 V-J features to fewer than 15, which were used in a naive Bayes classifier (R e1071). The Morisita-Horn index was used to measure how similar the thyroid and blood repertoires were. Using fastp at Q25 and MiXCR, TCRdb reprocessed the public reads and kept productive beta chains. Records with the same CDR3 protein are collapsed into one entry carrying the most frequent genes and DNA. The V and J calls reflect TCRdb's pipeline rather than the authors' work. The sample has around 720,000 distinct CDR3 sequences on record, about 35% of them singletons. The ten biggest clones cover roughly 30% of the sample.

This record comes from a study of T cells in Graves' hyperthyroidism and ophthalmopathy (dated by TCRdb to the late 2010s). Turning to the overall study: Peripheral blood samples were taken at initial diagnosis, before any treatment was given. TCR V-J signatures able to tell the groups apart were searched for in a discovery cohort of 100 patients, of whom fewer than 45 had Graves' ophthalmopathy and around 58 had stable Graves' hyperthyroidism. Prospective prediction of ophthalmopathy was tested in an independent validation cohort of some 20 hyperthyroidism patients and some 17 patients who later progressed to ophthalmopathy. The 90 or so discovery patients were randomly split 7:3 into training and test sets. Thyroid tissue and blood T-cell repertoires from more than 5 Graves' hyperthyroidism patients were also compared in the study. After blood sampling, hyperthyroidism patients were treated with methimazole at a starting dose of 30 mg daily, and ophthalmopathy patients were treated with high-dose intravenous methylprednisolone. The paper reports TCR Vbeta CDR3 sequencing of some 140 peripheral blood samples: approximately 41 ophthalmopathy, about 75 hyperthyroidism and approximately 17 progressor patients. Broader findings and caveats from the paper: In validation, the model predicted progression to ophthalmopathy with 65% to 71% sensitivity and approximately 72% specificity, a median of around six months before onset. Sample size was not statistically predetermined, and investigators were not blinded to group allocation. A model built on a 13 V-J signature distinguished ophthalmopathy from stable hyperthyroidism, reaching about 88% sensitivity and about 81% specificity in cross-validation and 80%/75% in testing. Most expanded thyroid clonotypes (frequency above 0.001) were also detected in blood, suggesting blood repertoires may reflect thyroid immune responses.

CDR3 length: 13 amino acids, cysteine to phenylalanine. Only the CDR3 part of the read is kept: 39 bases, read in frame from the first base. CDR1 and CDR2 (MNHEY, SVGEGT) derive from the germline V gene. Trimming at the junction amounts to 5 bases on V and 4 bases on J, and the germline ends lie 11 bases apart. The specimen was blood. This receptor was obtained from a woman in her 40s with Graves' hyperthyroidism. Rearrangement joined TRBV6-2 or TRBV6-3 to TRBJ1-2; possibly the D gene is TRBD1, per 5 matching bases. The nucleotides read TGTGCCAGCAGTACCCGACAGAGCTATGGCTACACCTTC. Its protein reads: CASSTRQSYGYTF.